This T cell receptor (beta chain) was recorded in a study of blood T cell repertoires in COVID-19. About the research overall: Both acute and convalescent COVID-19 samples were obtained from the United States, Italy and Spain. From T cells, B-cell-depleted T cells, or PBMCs came the material, which was cDNA or gDNA.

In the authors' methods: Estimation of nucleated cell counts relied on the amplification of reference gene primers. The method was immunoSEQ multiplex PCR; TCRdb's version includes in-frame clones alone and lacks a portion of them. D and trimming come from the DNA, and the V and J calls and clone size come from that table. The profile shows 100,000 to 150,000 clones, around 76% of them singletons. In Seattle, patients joined the study during active infection and were tracked longitudinally. The CDR3 covers 12 residues. Germline V lookup: CDR1 SEHNR, CDR2 FQNEAQ (reference sequence). The V gene lost 8 bases and the J gene lost 8 bases, with 13 bases spanning the gap.

The clonotype comes from an elderly man with COVID-19, enrolled during active disease. V gene TRBV7-9 combines with J gene TRBJ2-1; possibly TRBD2 for D (6 bases). Sequenced material: peripheral blood. CDR3 region: CASVGSGYEQFF. CDR3 DNA: TGTGCCAGCGTCGGGAGTGGGTATGAGCAGTTCTTC.